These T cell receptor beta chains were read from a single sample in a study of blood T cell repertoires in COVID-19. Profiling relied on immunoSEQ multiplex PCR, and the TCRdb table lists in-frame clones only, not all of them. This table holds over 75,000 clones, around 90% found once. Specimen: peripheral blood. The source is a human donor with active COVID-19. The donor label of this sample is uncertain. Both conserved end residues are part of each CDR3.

CASRQGTGQHYGYTF | TRBJ1-2 | TRBV5-4
CASSPLPLSGGAGREDTQYF | TRBJ2-3 | TRBV18
CASSSRNQEQGANYEQYF | TRBJ2-7 | TRBV13
CASSPLRSNQPQHF | TRBJ1-5 | TRBV7-9
CASSRRTGTYEQYF | TRBJ2-7 | TRBV27
CASSLSGGTDTQYF | TRBJ2-3 | TRBV5-6
CAWSHLWGGPPSGANVLTF | TRBJ2-6 | TRBV30
CAIGGAGANVLTF | TRBJ2-6 | TRBV10-3
CASSQGLAGGPWTGELFF | TRBJ2-2 | TRBV14
CASSLLLLSSYNEQFF | TRBJ2-1 | TRBV7-2
CASSPRRTGSPLEQYF | TRBJ2-7 | TRBV3-1/TRBV3-2
CAWSSHRSFSGNTIYF | TRBJ1-3 | TRBV30
CASRVQGEAFF | TRBJ1-1 | TRBV6-6
CASSLGPGSGYTF | TRBJ1-2 | TRBV5-6
CASSPGGRYGYTF | TRBJ1-2 | TRBV7-9
CAIRTDRGRFDEQFF | TRBJ2-1 | TRBV10-3
CASRAGTGPNTGELFF | TRBJ2-2 | TRBV10-1
CASSLEGALGNTIYF | TRBJ1-3 | TRBV13
CASSRLAGESYEQYF | TRBJ2-7 | TRBV2
CASSQDAGKEQYF | TRBJ2-7 | TRBV4-3
CASSVPGLAGGNLDTQYF | TRBJ2-3 | TRBV2
CASSYRDRGLSEQYF | TRBJ2-7 | TRBV6-5
CASNIGQGGNQPQHF | TRBJ1-5 | TRBV2
CASSSPGQLSGANVLTF | TRBJ2-6 | TRBV5-4
CSATTLQGYNEQFF | TRBJ2-1 | TRBV29-1
CASSFRGQGLDSGANVLTF | TRBJ2-6 | TRBV7-9
CASRTRGELFF | TRBJ2-2 | TRBV12-3/TRBV12-4
CASSSGTVSRLEKLFF | TRBJ1-4 | TRBV7-9
CASRRRWREKKVNCGYTF | TRBJ1-2 | TRBV23-1
CASSEKGQGVFMNTGELFF | TRBJ2-2 | TRBV7-8
CASRGGVQGSHYGYTF | TRBJ1-2 | TRBV2
CASSRGGTGIYEQYF | TRBJ2-7 | TRBV7-8
CASSFARGNTEAFF | TRBJ1-1 | TRBV6-5
CASSLRDTARPQHF | TRBJ1-5 | TRBV6-2/TRBV6-3
CASSLGGGSTDTQYF | TRBJ2-3 | TRBV5-4
CASSLGRGDTEAFF | TRBJ1-1 | TRBV28
CASSTSGGARETQYF | TRBJ2-5 | TRBV11-2
CASSLSGTFPLHF | TRBJ1-6 | TRBV28
CSVSRGSTNEKLFF | TRBJ1-4 | TRBV29-1
CASSESIRETQYF | TRBJ2-5 | TRBV10-2